This T cell receptor beta chain is from a study of identical twins. Study-wide findings and caveats: There was more out-of-frame TCR alpha sharing in monozygotic twins than models estimated. Out-of-frame beta sequences exhibited a weaker degree of excess twin sharing. Invariant T cells like MAIT and iNKT could partly confound the zero-insertion analyses.

This clonotype was recorded a few times. Its target is not known. Unique molecular identifiers were present on the cDNA, which also gained a universal primer site by template switching. TCRdb re-derived calls from the 5' RACE reads in MiXCR, one entry per CDR3 protein. The data hold about 470,000 distinct CDR3 sequences, with 20% to 25% observed a single time. CDR1 SGHTA and CDR2 FQGNSA come from the germline V gene. The CDR3 totals 13 residues. These same data were also listed under a study on T cells expressing NK-cell markers.

This chain joins TRBV7-2 and TRBJ1-2; D call uncertain. Sequenced: CD4+ T cells sorted from blood. The sequence came from a woman aged 18-30 years in good health. The CDR3 DNA reads as TGTGCTACCGACCCCGGGGTTAGGAGCGGCTACACCTTC. Translated: CATDPGVRSGYTF.